This entry describes one T cell receptor (beta chain). No antigen is known for it. This sample was taken from a study of identical twins. TCRdb fed the 5' RACE reads into MiXCR, producing one record per CDR3 protein. The table lists a few hundred thousand distinct CDR3 sequences, roughly 9% of them singletons. Whole-study results and caveats: Within beta out-of-frame sequences, the excess sharing observed between twins was weaker.

V dropped 0 bases and J dropped 4; count of bases not matched to a gene: 6. The germline V gene has CDR1 SGHDT and CDR2 YYEEEE. The length of the CDR3 is 16 residues. These data were likewise used in another study, on yellow fever vaccine responses in identical twins. Per that study: Each twin's T cell response to the vaccine was reported to look partly convergent and partly personalized.

The material sequenced was CD8+ T cells sorted from blood. The chain links TRBV5-6 to TRBJ2-5, with 10 bases identical to TRBD2. The clonotype originates from a woman between 18 and 29 years old in good health. For the CDR3, the DNA is TGTGCCAGCAGCTTGGTGACTAGCGGGTTCTCAGAGACCCAGTACTTC. It encodes CASSLVTSGFSETQYF.